This TCR beta chain was recorded in a study of a mutant IDH1 vaccine in newly diagnosed glioma. For the study at large: Earlier treatment was radiotherapy, temozolomide, or both, with most getting both.

Assay: immunoSEQ multiplex PCR; the TCRdb copy retains only in-frame clones and omits some. The table includes about 92,000 clones, about 83% detected once. Time point here: baseline, week 1 (first vaccination visit). Noted treatment: pre-vaccination baseline after standard-of-care therapy. The V end lost 0 bases, the J end lost 6 bases, and 11 bases lay between the germline ends. The CDR3 runs 15 residues. The germline V gene has CDR1 LNHNV and CDR2 YYDKDF (reference sequence). The TCR comes from a woman aged 45-60 years with glioma. The V gene is TRBV15, the J gene TRBJ2-2; D is possibly TRBD1 (6 bases). The source was PBMCs, collected from a glioma patient treated with radiotherapy, temozolomide or both. The CDR3 protein is CATSREQGQPGELFF. CDR3 in DNA: TGTGCCACCAGCAGAGAACAGGGTCAGCCCGGGGAGCTGTTTTTT. Combining the CDR3 with reference TRBV15 and TRBJ2-2 gives the whole variable domain DAMVIQNPRYQVTQFGKPVTLSCSQTLNHNVMYWYQQKSSQAPKLLFHYYDKDFNNEADTPDNFQSRRPNTSFCFLDIRSPGLGDTAMYLCATSREQGQPGELFFGEGSRLTVL.